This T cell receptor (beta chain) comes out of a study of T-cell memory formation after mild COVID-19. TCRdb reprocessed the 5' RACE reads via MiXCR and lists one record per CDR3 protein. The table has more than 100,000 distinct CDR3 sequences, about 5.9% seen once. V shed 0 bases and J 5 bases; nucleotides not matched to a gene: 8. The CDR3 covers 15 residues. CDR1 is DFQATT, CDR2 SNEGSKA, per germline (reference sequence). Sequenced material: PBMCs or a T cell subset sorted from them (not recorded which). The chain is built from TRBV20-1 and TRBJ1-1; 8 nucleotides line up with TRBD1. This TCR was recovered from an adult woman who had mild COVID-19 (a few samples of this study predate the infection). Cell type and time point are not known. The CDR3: CSARDFTQGATEAFF. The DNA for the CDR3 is TGCAGTGCTAGAGATTTTACGCAGGGGGCAACTGAAGCTTTCTTT.